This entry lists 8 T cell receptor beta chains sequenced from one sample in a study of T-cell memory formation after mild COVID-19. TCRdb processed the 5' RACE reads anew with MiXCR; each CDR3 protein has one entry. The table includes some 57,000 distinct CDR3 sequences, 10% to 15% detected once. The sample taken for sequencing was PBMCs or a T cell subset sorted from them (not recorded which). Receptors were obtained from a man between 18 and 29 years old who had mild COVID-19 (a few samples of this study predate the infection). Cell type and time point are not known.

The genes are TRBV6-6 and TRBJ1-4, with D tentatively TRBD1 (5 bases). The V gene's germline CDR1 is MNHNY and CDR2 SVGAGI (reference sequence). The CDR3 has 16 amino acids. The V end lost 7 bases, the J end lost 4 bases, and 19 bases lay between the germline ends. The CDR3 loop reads CASTIGGALFNEKLFF. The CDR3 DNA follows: TGTGCCAGCACCATAGGAGGGGCGCTCTTTAATGAAAAACTGTTTTTT.

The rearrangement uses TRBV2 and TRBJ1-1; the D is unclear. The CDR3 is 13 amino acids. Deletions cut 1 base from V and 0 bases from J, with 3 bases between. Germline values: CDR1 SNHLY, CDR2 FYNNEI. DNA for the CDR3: TGTGCCAGCAGTGAAGGCGTGAACACTGAAGCTTTCTTT. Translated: CASSEGVNTEAFF.

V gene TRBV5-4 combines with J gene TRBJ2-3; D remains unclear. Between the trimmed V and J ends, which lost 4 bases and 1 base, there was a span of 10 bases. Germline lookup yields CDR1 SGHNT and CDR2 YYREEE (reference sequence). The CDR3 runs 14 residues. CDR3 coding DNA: TGTGCCAGCAGCCCCGAGGCGGGCACAGATACGCAGTATTTT. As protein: CASSPEAGTDTQYF. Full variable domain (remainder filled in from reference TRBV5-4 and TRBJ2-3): ETGVTQSPTHLIKTRGQQVTLRCSSQSGHNTVSWYQQALGQGPQFIFQYYREEENGRGNFPPRFSGLQFPNYSSELNVNALELDDSALYLCASSPEAGTDTQYFGPGTRLTVL.

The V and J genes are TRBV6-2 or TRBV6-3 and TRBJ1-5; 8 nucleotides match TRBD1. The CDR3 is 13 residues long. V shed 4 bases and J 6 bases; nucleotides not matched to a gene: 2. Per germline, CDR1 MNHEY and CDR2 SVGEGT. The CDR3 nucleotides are TGTGCCAGCAGTTGGACAGGGCTTCAGCCCCAGCATTTT. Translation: CASSWTGLQPQHF.

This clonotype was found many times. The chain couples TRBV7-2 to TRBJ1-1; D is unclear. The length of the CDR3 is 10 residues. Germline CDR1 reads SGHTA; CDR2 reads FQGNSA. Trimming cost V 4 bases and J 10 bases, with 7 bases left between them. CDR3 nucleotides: TGTGCCAGCAGCTCCGACGGAGCTTTCTTT. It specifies CASSSDGAFF.

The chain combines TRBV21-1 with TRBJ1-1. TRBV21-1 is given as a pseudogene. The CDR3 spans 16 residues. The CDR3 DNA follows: TGTGCCAGCAGCAAAGCTCCTCCGGTAATGAACACTGAAGCTTTCTTT. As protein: CASSKAPPVMNTEAFF.

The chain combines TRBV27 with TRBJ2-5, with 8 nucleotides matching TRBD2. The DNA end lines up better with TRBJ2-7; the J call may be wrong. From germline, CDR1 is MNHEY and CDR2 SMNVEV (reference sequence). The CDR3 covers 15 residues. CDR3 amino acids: CASSLIRGRRDEQYF. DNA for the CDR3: TGTGCCAGCAGTTTAATTCGCGGGAGGAGGGACGAGCAGTACTTC.

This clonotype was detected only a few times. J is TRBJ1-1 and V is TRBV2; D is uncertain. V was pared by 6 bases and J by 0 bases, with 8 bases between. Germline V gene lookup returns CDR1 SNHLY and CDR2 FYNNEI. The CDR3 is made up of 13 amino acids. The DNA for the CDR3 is TGTGCCAGCAGGGCAGAGCTGAACACTGAAGCTTTCTTT. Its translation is CASRAELNTEAFF. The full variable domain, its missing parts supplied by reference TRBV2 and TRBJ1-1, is EPEVTQTPSHQVTQMGQEVILRCVPISNHLYFYWYRQILGQKVEFLVSFYNNEISEKSEIFDDQFSVERPDGSNFTLKIRSTKLEDSAMYFCASRAELNTEAFFGQGTRLTVV.